This T cell receptor (beta chain) was sequenced during a study of OX40 agonist ivuxolimab in advanced cancers. Overall study context: Partial responses were recorded for three patients, including one with hepatocellular carcinoma and two with cutaneous melanoma. Study conclusions and caveats: Partial responders at 0.1-3.0 mg/kg showed near-lowest clonal expansion. There were also nonresponders showing low normalized T-cell clonal expansion.

The study sampled blood at baseline, cycle 4 day 1, and cycle 7 day 1. Points on this clone: Its antigen is unknown.

The CDR3 is 17 residues long. Germline CDR1 and CDR2: SGHAT and FQNNGV. Deletions cut 3 bases from V and 0 bases from J, with 15 bases between. The protocol was immunoSEQ multiplex PCR, while the TCRdb copy is restricted to in-frame clones and leaves out a portion. This sample has approximately 57,000 clones, with nearly 85% found just once. The receptor was isolated from an adult with an advanced solid tumor such as melanoma, head and neck, liver or kidney cancer. Sequenced material: CD4+ or CD8+ T cells sorted from blood, taken in a trial of the OX40 agonist ivuxolimab. The chain joins TRBV11-2 to TRBJ1-3; D is perhaps TRBD1 (6 bases). The CDR3 sequence is CASSLRQGTNSGNTIYF. The CDR3 DNA sequence: TGTGCCAGCAGCTTGAGGCAGGGGACCAACTCTGGAAACACCATATATTTT.